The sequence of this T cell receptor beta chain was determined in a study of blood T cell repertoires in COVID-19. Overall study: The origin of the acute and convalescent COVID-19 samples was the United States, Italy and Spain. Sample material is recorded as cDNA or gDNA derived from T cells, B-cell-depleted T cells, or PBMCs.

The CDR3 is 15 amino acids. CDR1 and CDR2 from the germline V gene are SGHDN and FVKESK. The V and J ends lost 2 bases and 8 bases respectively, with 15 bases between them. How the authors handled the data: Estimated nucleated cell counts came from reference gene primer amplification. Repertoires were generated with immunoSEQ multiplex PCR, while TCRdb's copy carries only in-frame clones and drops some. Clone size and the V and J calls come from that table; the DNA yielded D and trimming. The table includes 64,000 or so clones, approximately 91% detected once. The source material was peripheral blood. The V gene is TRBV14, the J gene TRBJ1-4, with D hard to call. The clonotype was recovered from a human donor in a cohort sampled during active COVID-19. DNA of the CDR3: TGTGCCAGCAGCCAATCCCTCGGCGGGGTAGAAAAACTGTTTTTT. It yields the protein CASSQSLGGVEKLFF.